This T cell receptor beta chain comes out of a study of OX40 agonist ivuxolimab in advanced cancers. This table comes from immunoSEQ multiplex PCR, and its TCRdb copy is limited to in-frame clones, with some not included. This table has 58,000 or so clones, roughly nine tenths appearing once. V was clipped by 5 bases and J by 4 bases, with 8 bases between them. The germline gives CDR1 LNHDA, CDR2 SQIVND (reference sequence). This CDR3 comprises 12 residues. The sample was CD4+ or CD8+ T cells sorted from blood, taken in a trial of the OX40 agonist ivuxolimab. The clonotype originates from an adult with an advanced solid tumor such as melanoma, head and neck, liver or kidney cancer. The rearrangement uses TRBV19 and TRBJ1-2; perhaps TRBD1 as D (5 bases). CDR3 bases: TGTGCCAGTAGTCCGGGGGGCTATGGCTACACCTTC. It encodes CASSPGGYGYTF. Looking up the rest from reference TRBV19 and TRBJ1-2 gives the full variable domain: DGGITQSPKYLFRKEGQNVTLSCEQNLNHDAMYWYRQDPGQGLRLIYYSQIVNDFQKGDIAEGYSVSREKKESFPLTVTSAQKNPTAFYLCASSPGGYGYTFGSGTRLTVV.